What follows are 13 T cell receptor beta chains derived from one specimen sequenced in a study of T cells in Graves' hyperthyroidism and ophthalmopathy (dated by TCRdb to about 2019). Libraries were built with multiplex PCR. The instrument given in TCRdb is Illumina HiSeq 2000. The TCR beta CDR3 regions were amplified from the RNA transcripts. A first-round RT-PCR of the TCR CDR3 used the HTBI primer set with the Qiagen OneStep RT-PCR kit. Clones were called with MiXCR by TCRdb after fastp trimmed the public reads at Q25, and only in-frame beta chains were retained. Records with the same CDR3 protein are collapsed into one entry carrying the most frequent genes and DNA. The sample includes 350,000 or so distinct CDR3 sequences, with about 18% observed a single time. The ten largest clonotypes hold more than 30% of the sample. Sequenced input: blood. The origin of the receptors is a woman aged 25 to 39 with Graves' hyperthyroidism that later progressed to Graves' ophthalmopathy.

This clonotype came up many times. The chain joins TRBV28 to TRBJ2-7; 7 bases align to TRBD1. Unmatched junction bases numbered 4, after V lost 3 bases and J lost 2 bases. Looked up from germline, CDR1 is MDHEN and CDR2 is SYDVKM. The CDR3 runs 14 residues. CDR3 protein: CASSFRGYTYEQYF. The CDR3, as DNA: TGTGCCAGCAGTTTCAGGGGGTACACCTACGAGCAGTACTTC.

The chain uses TRBV20-1 and TRBJ1-5, with TRBD1 matching over 9 bases. V lost 7 bases, J lost 7 bases, and 8 bases stayed unmatched. The CDR3 extends over 13 amino acids. In germline, CDR1 is DFQATT, CDR2 SNEGSKA (reference sequence). Here the CDR3 reads CSGQGGPGQPQHF. The CDR3 coding sequence is TGCAGTGGACAGGGGGGGCCTGGCCAGCCCCAGCATTTT.

This chain joins TRBV7-6 and TRBJ2-2; 7 bases fit TRBD1. Germline V gene lookup returns CDR1 SGHVS and CDR2 FNYEAQ. The J segment lost 1 base and the V segment lost 3 bases, leaving 8 bases of the junction unmatched. This CDR3 has 17 residues. The CDR3 nucleotides are TGTGCCAGCAGCTTGGGTGGACAGGAGTTGAACACCGGGGAGCTGTTTTTT. It encodes CASSLGGQELNTGELFF.

This clonotype was seen at least ten times. This rearrangement joins TRBV4-1 to TRBJ1-5, with D possibly matching TRBD1 (5 bases). Between the trimmed V and J ends, which lost 4 bases and 4 bases, there was a span of 20 bases. CDR1 and CDR2 (germline): MGHRA, YSYEKL. The CDR3 is 17 residues long. The CDR3 here is CASSPPTRDSRNQPQHF. The CDR3 DNA is TGCGCCAGCAGCCCACCCACCAGGGATAGCAGGAATCAGCCCCAGCATTTT.

This clonotype was counted many times. V gene TRBV19 combines with J gene TRBJ1-5, with TRBD1 identical over 7 bases. With 5 bases clipped from V and 2 bases from J, the junction kept 9 bases outside the gene matches. Germline CDR1 is LNHDA and CDR2 is SQIVND (reference sequence). The CDR3 loop spans 16 amino acids. The CDR3 region is CASSATGASGNQPQHF. CDR3 in DNA: TGTGCCAGTAGTGCAACAGGGGCGTCAGGCAATCAGCCCCAGCATTTT.

This clonotype has just a few counts. This could be a read error, since a much larger clone is one nucleotide away. The chain carries TRBV28 and TRBJ2-7; D remains ambiguous. Germline values: CDR1 MDHEN, CDR2 SYDVKM. V lost 5 bases and J 9 bases, leaving 14 bases between the germline ends. This CDR3 has 12 residues. The CDR3 nucleotides read TGTGCCAGCAGTCTCTCTGGGAACGGGCAGTACTTC. Translation: CASSLSGNGQYF.

This clonotype appeared a single time. A much larger clone lies a single base off, so this may be a read error. CDR3 amino acids: CASTIAGEGDTLYF. The CDR3 DNA reads TGTGCCAGCACCATAGCGGGAGAGGGAGATACGCTGTATTTT. The chain joins TRBV9 to TRBJ2-3; TRBD2 aligns across 9 bases. The CDR3 runs to 14 residues. From germline, CDR1 is SGDLS and CDR2 YYNGEE.

This clonotype was observed many times. The chain couples TRBV29-1 to TRBJ1-4, with TRBD1 identical over 7 bases. This CDR3 has 16 amino acids. Germline CDR1 and CDR2: SQVTM and ANQGSEA. With 6 bases clipped from V and 0 bases from J, the junction kept 10 bases outside the gene matches. The DNA of the CDR3 is TGCAGCGTCTCCGGGACAGCGATAGCAACTAATGAAAAACTGTTTTTT. It specifies CSVSGTAIATNEKLFF.

This clonotype was observed at least ten times. V usage is TRBV2 and J usage is TRBJ2-3; D gene ambiguous. Trimming pared 0 bases from V and 4 bases from J, leaving 8 bases between. CDR1 and CDR2 from the germline V gene are SNHLY and FYNNEI. The CDR3 contains 14 residues. CDR3 DNA: TGTGCCAGCAGTGAAGCTAGGGCTCCAGATACGCAGTATTTT. Translated, it gives CASSEARAPDTQYF.

Of note for this clonotype: Germline and junction disagree at one end, which may indicate a read error. The chain carries TRBV6-9 and TRBJ1-3; no reliable D call. Germline CDR1 MNHGY, CDR2 SVAAGI. This CDR3 region has 14 residues. The CDR3 DNA reads TGTGCCAGCAGAACCCTACGAAAGAGAAACGCCATATATTTT. Translation: CASRTLRKRNAIYF.

The chain has TRBV20-1 and TRBJ2-5; D unclear. Germline CDR1 DFQATT, CDR2 SNEGSKA (reference sequence). The CDR3 has 14 residues. The V gene lost 0 bases and the J gene lost 2 bases, with 10 bases spanning the gap. CDR3 amino acids: CSAREFPQQETQYF. CDR3 nucleotide sequence: TGCAGTGCTAGAGAGTTCCCACAACAAGAGACCCAGTACTTC.

Ten or more counts support this clonotype. The chain links TRBV5-1 to TRBJ2-6; 7 nucleotides agree with TRBD1. CDR3 size: 16 residues. The V gene's germline CDR1 is SGHRS and CDR2 YFSETQ. With V trimmed by 2 bases and J by 2 bases, 4 bases remained unmatched. CDR3 residues: CASSLTTGAGANVLTF. For the CDR3, the DNA is TGCGCCAGCAGCTTAACAACAGGGGCTGGGGCCAACGTCCTGACTTTC.

The gene calls are TRBV30 and TRBJ2-2, with TRBD2 matching over 14 bases. With 4 bases clipped from V and 0 bases from J, the junction kept 4 bases outside the gene matches. The CDR3 totals 17 residues. CDR1 is GTSNPN, CDR2 SVGIG, per germline (reference sequence). The CDR3 loop is CAWNRLAGGPNTGELFF. In DNA, the CDR3 is TGTGCCTGGAACCGACTAGCGGGGGGGCCGAACACCGGGGAGCTGTTTTTT.